The 31 T cell receptor beta chains presented below share a single source sample, sequenced in a study of cytomegalovirus exposure and HLA in healthy donors. PCR involved 60 Vbeta and 13 Jbeta primers. The table came from immunoSEQ multiplex PCR; TCRdb's copy has only in-frame clones and leaves some out. In the table there are about 130,000 clones, 70% to 85% of which are singletons. Sequencing was carried out using PBMCs. The receptors shown here come from a man aged 40-55 years in good health and CMV-seropositive.

This clone was observed a single time. The rearrangement links TRBV10-1 to TRBJ2-1; 11 positions agree with TRBD1. V lost 8 bases and J lost 4; bases outside the gene matches: 7. This CDR3 has 15 amino acids. The germline V gene has CDR1 WNHNN and CDR2 SYGVQD (reference sequence). CDR3 residues: CASYTRDRGYNEQFF. CDR3 in DNA: TGCGCCAGCTATACCAGGGACAGGGGGTACAATGAGCAGTTCTTC.

The genes are TRBV27 and TRBJ1-3; no clear D gene. The V end was cut by 2 bases, the J end by 4 bases, with 12 bases between. The germline CDR1 and CDR2 sequences are MNHEY and SMNVEV (reference sequence). This CDR3 comprises 15 residues. The DNA of the CDR3 is TGTGCCAGCAGTTTAGTCGGGGAAGCCGGAAACACCATATATTTT. Translation: CASSLVGEAGNTIYF.

V gene TRBV19 combines with J gene TRBJ1-2; a weak D match, TRBD1 (6 bases). V was clipped by 3 bases and J by 8 bases, with 13 bases between them. The CDR3 consists of 13 residues. Germline V CDR1 and CDR2: LNHDA, SQIVND (reference sequence). CDR3 in DNA: TGTGCCAGTAGTATCGTACAGGGCTCAGGCTACACCTTC. It yields the protein CASSIVQGSGYTF.

This rearrangement joins TRBV28 to TRBJ1-2; D remains unclear. CDR3 length: 13 amino acids. Trimming left V 8 bases short and J 2 bases short, with 12 bases between. Germline CDR1 and CDR2: MDHEN and SYDVKM. The DNA for the CDR3 is TGTGCCAGCTCGGGCGGGGTGAACTATGGCTACACCTTC. Protein product: CASSGGVNYGYTF.

This chain joins TRBV20-1 and TRBJ2-1, with 11 bases matching TRBD2. The CDR3 length is 11 residues. V was clipped by 3 bases and J by 14 bases; unmatched bases: 3. Germline V gene sequence: CDR1 DFQATT, CDR2 SNEGSKA (reference sequence). For the CDR3, the DNA is TGCAGTGCTAGTTGGGGACTAGCGGAGTTCTTC. Translated: CSASWGLAEFF.

The V gene is TRBV27, the J gene TRBJ2-5, with TRBD2 as a possible D gene (5 bases). V was trimmed by 6 bases and J by 5 bases, leaving 19 bases between them. CDR1 and CDR2 (germline): MNHEY, SMNVEV (reference sequence). The CDR3 loop spans 15 amino acids. The CDR3 protein is CASRELTTQWETQYF. The CDR3 DNA follows: TGTGCCAGCAGAGAACTGACTACCCAATGGGAGACCCAGTACTTC.

The chain couples TRBV2 to TRBJ1-3; 10 bases are a match to TRBD1. The junction had 2 bases not matched to a gene; V was cut back by 6 bases and J by 0 bases. This CDR3 comprises 15 residues. Germline V gives CDR1 SNHLY, CDR2 FYNNEI. CDR3 nucleotides: TGTGCCAGCAGGGGACAGGGGAGCTCTGGAAACACCATATATTTT. Translation: CASRGQGSSGNTIYF. Full variable domain (outside the CDR3, taken from reference TRBV2 and TRBJ1-3): EPEVTQTPSHQVTQMGQEVILRCVPISNHLYFYWYRQILGQKVEFLVSFYNNEISEKSEIFDDQFSVERPDGSNFTLKIRSTKLEDSAMYFCASRGQGSSGNTIYFGEGSWLTVV.

The gene calls are TRBV6-1 and TRBJ1-1; 8 bases line up with TRBD1. The CDR3 totals 14 residues. V dropped 7 bases and J dropped 0; count of bases not matched to a gene: 4. Germline CDR1 MNHNS, CDR2 SASEGT. The CDR3 DNA reads as TGTGCCAGCAAAAGACAGGGGTTGAACACTGAAGCTTTCTTT. This encodes CASKRQGLNTEAFF.

J is TRBJ2-2 and V is TRBV14, with D hard to call. Per germline, CDR1 SGHDN and CDR2 FVKESK. CDR3 length equals 13 residues. V shed 2 bases and J shed 6 bases, with 7 bases lying between them. The CDR3 DNA reads as TGTGCCAGCAGCCAAATTCCCGCCGGGGAGCTGTTTTTT. It encodes CASSQIPAGELFF.

The chain has TRBV4-2 and TRBJ2-1; 9 nucleotides match TRBD1. The V and J ends lost 1 base and 8 bases, in that order; junction bases with no gene match: 3. The CDR3 covers 14 residues. Germline V gives CDR1 LGHNA, CDR2 YNFKEQ. The CDR3 here is CASSQGWTGDEQFF. The DNA of the CDR3 is TGTGCCAGCAGCCAAGGCTGGACAGGGGATGAGCAGTTCTTC.

V gene TRBV5-4 combines with J gene TRBJ2-1, with D maybe TRBD2 (5 bases). Germline-derived CDR1 and CDR2 are SGHNT and YYREEE (reference sequence). Trimming took off 0 bases at V and 6 bases at J, with 10 bases between the two ends. The CDR3 totals 14 residues. The CDR3 DNA reads as TGTGCCAGCAGCTTGGGGCGGGCTGGCAATGAGCAGTTCTTC. Its translation is CASSLGRAGNEQFF.

This clone was detected only once. The rearrangement joins TRBV11-2 to TRBJ2-7, with 9 bases that match TRBD1. The junction had 12 bases not matched to a gene; V was cut back by 5 bases and J by 4 bases. This CDR3 is built from 16 residues. CDR1 SGHAT and CDR2 FQNNGV come from the germline V gene. The CDR3 region is CASSPNSPGQGYEQYF. The CDR3 bases are TGTGCCAGCAGCCCAAACTCACCGGGACAGGGTTACGAGCAGTACTTC.

The rearrangement joins TRBV5-1 to TRBJ2-7, with TRBD1 matching 11 bases. V lost 5 bases, J lost 3 bases, and 4 bases stayed unmatched. This CDR3 has 14 residues. Germline-derived CDR1 and CDR2 are SGHRS and YFSETQ. CDR3 residues: CASSPGQGVYEQYF. CDR3 nucleotides: TGCGCCAGCAGTCCGGGACAGGGGGTCTACGAGCAGTACTTC.

This sequence joins TRBV2 and TRBJ1-5; 8 bases line up with TRBD1. J was trimmed by 6 bases and V by 6 bases; bases with no gene match: 7. This CDR3 contains 14 residues. CDR1 SNHLY and CDR2 FYNNEI come from the germline V gene. The CDR3: CASRMGQAGQPQHF. CDR3 sequence (DNA): TGTGCCAGCAGGATGGGACAGGCGGGTCAGCCCCAGCATTTT. Full variable domain (remainder filled in from reference TRBV2 and TRBJ1-5): EPEVTQTPSHQVTQMGQEVILRCVPISNHLYFYWYRQILGQKVEFLVSFYNNEISEKSEIFDDQFSVERPDGSNFTLKIRSTKLEDSAMYFCASRMGQAGQPQHFGDGTRLSIL.

This chain links TRBV5-1 with TRBJ2-5, with TRBD2 identical over 8 bases. The V gene's germline CDR1 is SGHRS and CDR2 YFSETQ. J was trimmed by 3 bases and V by 3 bases; bases with no gene match: 4. The CDR3 length is 14 residues. CDR3 DNA: TGCGCCAGCAGCTCCGGGACTAGGGAAGAGACCCAGTACTTC. Its translation is CASSSGTREETQYF. Together with reference TRBV5-1 and TRBJ2-5, the CDR3 gives the full variable domain: KAGVTQTPRYLIKTRGQQVTLSCSPISGHRSVSWYQQTPGQGLQFLFEYFSETQRNKGNFPGRFSGRQFSNSRSEMNVSTLELGDSALYLCASSSGTREETQYFGPGTRLLVL.

The chain couples TRBV9 to TRBJ2-1; TRBD1 aligns across 7 bases. Trimming cost V 7 bases and J 8 bases; bases outside gene matches: 15. Germline loops: CDR1 SGDLS, CDR2 YYNGEE. This CDR3 has 15 amino acids. In DNA, the CDR3 is TGTGCCAGCTCGACTCCCGGACAGGCTGGGGATGAGCAGTTCTTC. This gives the protein CASSTPGQAGDEQFF.

The gene calls are TRBV20-1 and TRBJ2-1; D is undetermined. The V gene's germline CDR1 is DFQATT and CDR2 SNEGSKA (reference sequence). The CDR3 has 10 amino acids. With 8 bases removed from V and 5 bases from J, the gap between germline ends came to 7 bases. CDR3 sequence (DNA): TGCAGTTCGAGCCACAATGAGCAGTTCTTC. Protein: CSSSHNEQFF.

On this clone: Possible read error: a much larger clone is one base away. CDR3 in amino acids: CASDSSGNTIYF. The CDR3 nucleotides are TGTGCCAGCGACAGCTCTGGAAACACCATATATTTT. The rearrangement uses TRBV28 and TRBJ1-3; TRBD1 is a possible D gene (5 bases). The length of the CDR3 is 12 residues. The V end was cut by 8 bases, the J end by 0 bases, with 5 bases between. CDR1 and CDR2 from the germline V gene are MDHEN and SYDVKM.

The rearrangement uses TRBV27 and TRBJ1-2; D unresolved. Trimming pared 5 bases from V and 6 bases from J, leaving 10 bases between. This CDR3 spans 12 amino acids. From germline, CDR1 is MNHEY and CDR2 SMNVEV (reference sequence). In nucleotides, the CDR3 is TGTGCCAGCAGTGGGAGGGCAGATGGCTACACCTTC. Translation gives CASSGRADGYTF.

The sample holds a few counts of this clone. V usage is TRBV15 and J usage is TRBJ2-5, with 7 bases aligning to TRBD2. Germline V gives CDR1 LNHNV, CDR2 YYDKDF (reference sequence). The CDR3 contains 13 residues. After removal of 4 bases from V and 4 bases from J, the junction contained 3 bases not matched to a gene. In DNA form, the CDR3 reads TGTGCCACCAGCAATGTAGCGGGAGAGACCCAGTACTTC. Encoded protein: CATSNVAGETQYF.

V usage is TRBV5-1 and J usage is TRBJ2-1; D gene uncertain. The CDR3 spans 13 residues. The V end was cut by 0 bases, the J end by 5 bases, with 6 bases between. Germline-derived CDR1 and CDR2 are SGHRS and YFSETQ. CDR3: CASSLEPDNEQFF. The CDR3 DNA sequence: TGCGCCAGCAGCTTGGAGCCTGACAATGAGCAGTTCTTC.

The chain has TRBV9 and TRBJ1-4; D remains ambiguous. The ends were cut back, 0 bases at V and 4 bases at J, with 10 bases in the middle. CDR3 size: 15 residues. Germline CDR1 is SGDLS and CDR2 is YYNGEE. The CDR3 DNA reads as TGTGCCAGCAGCGTAGGAGGGCGCGGTAATGAAAAACTGTTTTTT. Its translation is CASSVGGRGNEKLFF.

The J gene is TRBJ2-5, the V gene TRBV19; D is perhaps TRBD2 (6 bases). From germline, CDR1 is LNHDA and CDR2 SQIVND (reference sequence). The CDR3 contains 13 residues. V was cut by 3 bases and J by 5 bases, with 10 bases left in between. CDR3 DNA: TGTGCCAGTAGTATCGGAGGGTGGGAGACCCAGTACTTC. It codes for CASSIGGWETQYF.

This clone was seen only a few times. The chain combines TRBV18 with TRBJ1-3; 9 bases agree with TRBD1. The CDR3 has 15 residues. V shed 3 bases and J 6 bases; nucleotides not matched to a gene: 6. Per germline, CDR1 KGHSH and CDR2 LQKENI. As DNA, the CDR3 is TGTGCCAGCTCACCGAGGACAGGGGTTGAAAACACCATATATTTT. Amino acid sequence: CASSPRTGVENTIYF.

The chain links TRBV13 to TRBJ2-5; 11 nucleotides agree with TRBD1. This CDR3 has 15 amino acids. V trimming: 6 bases; J trimming: 5 bases; junction bases outside the gene matches: 8. The germline V gene has CDR1 PRHDT and CDR2 FYEKMQ (reference sequence). The CDR3 is CASSSGTGGVETQYF. The CDR3 coding sequence is TGTGCCAGCAGTTCCGGGACAGGGGGAGTTGAGACCCAGTACTTC.

This chain connects TRBV27 to TRBJ2-1; D is possibly TRBD2 (5 bases). CDR3 size: 13 residues. Between the trimmed V and J ends, which lost 7 bases and 10 bases, there was a span of 17 bases. The germline CDR1 and CDR2 sequences are MNHEY and SMNVEV (reference sequence). Here the CDR3 reads CASTAVLGGEQFF. CDR3 bases: TGTGCCAGCACCGCGGTCTTGGGCGGGGAGCAGTTCTTC.

The J gene is TRBJ1-1, the V gene TRBV19; 7 bases map to TRBD1. Germline CDR1 reads LNHDA; CDR2 reads SQIVND (reference sequence). This CDR3 has 14 residues. Unmatched junction bases numbered 11, after V lost 8 bases and J lost 5 bases. The CDR3 sequence: CASQVDRAGTEAFF. The CDR3 DNA sequence: TGTGCCAGTCAGGTCGACAGGGCTGGGACTGAAGCTTTCTTT.

The V and J genes are TRBV7-9 and TRBJ2-5; TRBD1 aligns across 7 bases. V was clipped by 4 bases and J by 2 bases; unmatched bases: 7. The CDR3 length is 15 residues. Per the germline V gene, CDR1 is SEHNR and CDR2 is FQNEAQ (reference sequence). CDR3 in amino acids: CASSYPGQPQETQYF. In DNA, the CDR3 is TGTGCCAGCAGCTACCCGGGACAGCCTCAAGAGACCCAGTACTTC.

The genes are TRBV9 and TRBJ2-2; tentatively, D is TRBD2 (5 bases). The CDR3 contains 17 residues. Germline V CDR1 and CDR2: SGDLS, YYNGEE. Trimming pared 0 bases from V and 6 bases from J, leaving 18 bases between. The CDR3: CASSVAASGYFSGELFF. The CDR3 region has the DNA TGTGCCAGCAGCGTAGCTGCCAGCGGATACTTTTCCGGGGAGCTGTTTTTT.

With regard to this clone: The same CDR3 can be traced to other DNA sequences in this sample. J is TRBJ1-1 and V is TRBV19; no clear D. V was cut by 4 bases and J by 3 bases, with 3 bases left in between. The germline V gene has CDR1 LNHDA and CDR2 SQIVND (reference sequence). The CDR3 spans 11 residues. CDR3 region: CASSRDTEAFF. The CDR3 DNA is TGTGCCAGTAGTAGAGACACTGAAGCTTTCTTT.

CDR3 protein: CASSPTGNQPQHF. For the CDR3, the DNA is TGTGCCAGCAGTCCGACAGGGAATCAGCCCCAGCATTTT. The chain employs TRBV27 and TRBJ1-5, with 7 bases that match TRBD1. Losses at the gene ends were 5 bases for V and 4 bases for J; bases not matched to a gene: 2. Germline-derived CDR1 and CDR2 are MNHEY and SMNVEV (reference sequence). The CDR3 totals 13 residues.